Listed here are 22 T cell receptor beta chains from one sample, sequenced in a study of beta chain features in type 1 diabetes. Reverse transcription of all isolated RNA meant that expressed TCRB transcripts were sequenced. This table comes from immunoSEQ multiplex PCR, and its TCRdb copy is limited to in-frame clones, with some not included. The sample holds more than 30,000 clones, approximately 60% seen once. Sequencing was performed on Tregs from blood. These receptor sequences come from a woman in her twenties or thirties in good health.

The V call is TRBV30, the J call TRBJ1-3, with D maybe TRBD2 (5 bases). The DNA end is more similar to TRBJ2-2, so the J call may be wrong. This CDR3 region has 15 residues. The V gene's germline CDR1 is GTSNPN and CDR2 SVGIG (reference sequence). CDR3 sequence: CAWSPWTQNTGELFF. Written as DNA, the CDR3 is TGTGCCTGGAGTCCCTGGACTCAAAACACCGGGGAGCTGTTTTTT.

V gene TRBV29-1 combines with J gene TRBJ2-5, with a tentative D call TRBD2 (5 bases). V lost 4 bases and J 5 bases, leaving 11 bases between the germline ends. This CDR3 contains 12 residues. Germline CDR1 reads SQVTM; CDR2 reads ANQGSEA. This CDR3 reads CSVVPGGETQYF. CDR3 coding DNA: TGCAGCGTTGTCCCAGGCGGGGAGACCCAGTACTTC.

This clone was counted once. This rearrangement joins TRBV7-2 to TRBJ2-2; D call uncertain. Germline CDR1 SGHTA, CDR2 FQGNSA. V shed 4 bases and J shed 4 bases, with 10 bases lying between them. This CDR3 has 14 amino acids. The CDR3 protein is CASSSLPGTGELFF. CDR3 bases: TGTGCCAGCAGCTCACTCCCGGGCACCGGGGAGCTGTTTTTT.

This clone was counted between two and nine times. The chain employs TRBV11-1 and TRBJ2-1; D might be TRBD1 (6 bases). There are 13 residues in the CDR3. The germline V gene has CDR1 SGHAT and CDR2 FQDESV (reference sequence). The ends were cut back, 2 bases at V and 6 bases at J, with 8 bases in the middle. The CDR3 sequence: CASSLTGLNEQFF. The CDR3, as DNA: TGTGCCAGCAGCTTAACAGGGCTCAATGAGCAGTTCTTC.

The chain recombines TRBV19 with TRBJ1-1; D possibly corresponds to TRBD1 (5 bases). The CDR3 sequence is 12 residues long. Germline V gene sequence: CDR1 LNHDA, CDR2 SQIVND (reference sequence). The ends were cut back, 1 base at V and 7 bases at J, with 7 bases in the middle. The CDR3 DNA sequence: TGTGCCAGTAGTATAGTGGGACTTGAAGCTTTCTTT. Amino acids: CASSIVGLEAFF. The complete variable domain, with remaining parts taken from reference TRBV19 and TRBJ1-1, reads DGGITQSPKYLFRKEGQNVTLSCEQNLNHDAMYWYRQDPGQGLRLIYYSQIVNDFQKGDIAEGYSVSREKKESFPLTVTSAQKNPTAFYLCASSIVGLEAFFGQGTRLTVV.

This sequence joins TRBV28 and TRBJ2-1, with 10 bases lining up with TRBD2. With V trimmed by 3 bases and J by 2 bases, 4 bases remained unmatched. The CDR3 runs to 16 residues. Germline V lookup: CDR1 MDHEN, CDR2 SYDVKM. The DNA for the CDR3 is TGTGCCAGCAGTTTGGGAACTAGCGGGACCTACAATGAGCAGTTCTTC. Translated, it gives CASSLGTSGTYNEQFF.

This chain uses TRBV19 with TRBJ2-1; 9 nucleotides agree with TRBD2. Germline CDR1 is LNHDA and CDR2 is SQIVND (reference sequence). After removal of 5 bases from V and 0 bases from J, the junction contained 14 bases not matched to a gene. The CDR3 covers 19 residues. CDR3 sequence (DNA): TGTGCCAGTAGTGGAGTCTGGACTAGCGAGACCTACTCCTACAATGAGCAGTTCTTC. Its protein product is CASSGVWTSETYSYNEQFF.

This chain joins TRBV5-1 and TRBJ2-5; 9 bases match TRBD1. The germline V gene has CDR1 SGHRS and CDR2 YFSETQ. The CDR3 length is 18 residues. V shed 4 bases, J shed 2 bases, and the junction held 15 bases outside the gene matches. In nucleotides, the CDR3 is TGCGCCAGCAGCACCCGGACAGGGGAAATTGCGGGTCAAGAGACCCAGTACTTC. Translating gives CASSTRTGEIAGQETQYF.

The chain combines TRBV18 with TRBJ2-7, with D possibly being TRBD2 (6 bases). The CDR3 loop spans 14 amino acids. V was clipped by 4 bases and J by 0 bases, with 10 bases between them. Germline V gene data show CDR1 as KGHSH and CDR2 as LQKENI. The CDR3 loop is CASSQVTSSYEQYF. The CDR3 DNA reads TGTGCCAGCTCACAGGTGACTAGCTCCTACGAGCAGTACTTC. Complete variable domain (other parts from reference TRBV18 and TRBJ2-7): NAGVMQNPRHLVRRRGQEARLRCSPMKGHSHVYWYRQLPEEGLKFMVYLQKENIIDESGMPKERFSAEFPKEGPSILRIQQVVRGDSAAYFCASSQVTSSYEQYFGPGTRLTVT.

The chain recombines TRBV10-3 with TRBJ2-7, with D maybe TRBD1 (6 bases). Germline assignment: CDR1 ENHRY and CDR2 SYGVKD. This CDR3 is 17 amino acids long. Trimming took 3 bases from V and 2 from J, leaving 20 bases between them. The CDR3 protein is CAISDPGSGTTTYEQYF. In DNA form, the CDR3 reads TGTGCCATCAGTGACCCGGGATCCGGGACAACGACCTACGAGCAGTACTTC.

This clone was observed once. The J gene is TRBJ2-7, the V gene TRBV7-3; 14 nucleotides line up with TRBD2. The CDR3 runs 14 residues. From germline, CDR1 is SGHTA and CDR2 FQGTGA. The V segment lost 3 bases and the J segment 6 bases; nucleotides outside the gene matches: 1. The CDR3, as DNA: TGTGCCAGCAGCTTGGGACTAGCGGGAGCCGAGCAGTACTTC. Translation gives CASSLGLAGAEQYF.

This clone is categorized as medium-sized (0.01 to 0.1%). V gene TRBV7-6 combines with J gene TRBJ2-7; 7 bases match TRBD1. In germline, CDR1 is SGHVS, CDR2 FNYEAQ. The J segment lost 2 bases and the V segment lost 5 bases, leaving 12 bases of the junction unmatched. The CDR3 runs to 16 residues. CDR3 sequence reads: CASSQFQGDIAYEQYF. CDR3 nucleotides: TGTGCCAGCAGCCAATTCCAGGGGGATATCGCCTACGAGCAGTACTTC.

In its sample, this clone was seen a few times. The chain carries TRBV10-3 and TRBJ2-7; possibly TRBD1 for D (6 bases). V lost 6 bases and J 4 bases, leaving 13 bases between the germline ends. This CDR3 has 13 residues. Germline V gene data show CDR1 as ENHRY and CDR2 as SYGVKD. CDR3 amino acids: CAIRGNREYEQYF. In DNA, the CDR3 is TGTGCCATCAGGGGGAACAGGGAGTACGAGCAGTACTTC.

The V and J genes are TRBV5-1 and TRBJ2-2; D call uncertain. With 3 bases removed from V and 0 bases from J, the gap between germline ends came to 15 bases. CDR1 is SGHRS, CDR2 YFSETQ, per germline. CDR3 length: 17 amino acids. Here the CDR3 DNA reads TGCGCCAGCAGCTCCCCCAGGCAATCCGCGAACACCGGGGAGCTGTTTTTT. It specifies CASSSPRQSANTGELFF.

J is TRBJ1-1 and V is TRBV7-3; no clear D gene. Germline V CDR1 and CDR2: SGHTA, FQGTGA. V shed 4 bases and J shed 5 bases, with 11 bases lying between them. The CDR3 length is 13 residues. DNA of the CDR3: TGTGCCAGCAGCTCACTCGGCGGGACTGAAGCTTTCTTT. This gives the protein CASSSLGGTEAFF.

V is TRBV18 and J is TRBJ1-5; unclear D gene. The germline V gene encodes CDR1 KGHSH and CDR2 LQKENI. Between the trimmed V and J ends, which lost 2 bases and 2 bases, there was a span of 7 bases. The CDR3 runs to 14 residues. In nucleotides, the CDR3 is TGTGCCAGCTCACCAGGCCTTGGCAATCAGCCCCAGCATTTT. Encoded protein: CASSPGLGNQPQHF.

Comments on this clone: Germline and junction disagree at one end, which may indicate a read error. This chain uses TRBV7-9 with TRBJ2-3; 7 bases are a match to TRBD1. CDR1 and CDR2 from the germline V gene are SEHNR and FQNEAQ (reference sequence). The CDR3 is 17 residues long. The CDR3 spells CASSQEGQRSSTDTQYF. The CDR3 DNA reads TGCGCCAGCAGCCAAGAGGGACAGCGAAGTAGCACAGATACGCAGTATTTT.

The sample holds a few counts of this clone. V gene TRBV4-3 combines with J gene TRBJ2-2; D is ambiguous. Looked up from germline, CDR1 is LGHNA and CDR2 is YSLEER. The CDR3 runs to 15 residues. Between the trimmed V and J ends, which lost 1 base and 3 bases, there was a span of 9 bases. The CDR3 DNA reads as TGCGCCAGCAGCCAAGGTAACGCGGACACCGGGGAGCTGTTTTTT. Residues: CASSQGNADTGELFF.

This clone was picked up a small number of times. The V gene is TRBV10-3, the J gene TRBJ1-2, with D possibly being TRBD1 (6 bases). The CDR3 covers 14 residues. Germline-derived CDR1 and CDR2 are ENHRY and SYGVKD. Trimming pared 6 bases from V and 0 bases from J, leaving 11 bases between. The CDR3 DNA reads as TGTGCCATCAGCAGGGACATACCTAACTATGGCTACACCTTC. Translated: CAISRDIPNYGYTF.

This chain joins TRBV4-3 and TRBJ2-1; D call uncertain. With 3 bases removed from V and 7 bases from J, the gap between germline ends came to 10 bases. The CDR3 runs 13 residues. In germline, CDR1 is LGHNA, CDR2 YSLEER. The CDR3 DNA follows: TGCGCCAGCAGCCACGAACGGTGGAATGAGCAGTTCTTC. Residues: CASSHERWNEQFF.

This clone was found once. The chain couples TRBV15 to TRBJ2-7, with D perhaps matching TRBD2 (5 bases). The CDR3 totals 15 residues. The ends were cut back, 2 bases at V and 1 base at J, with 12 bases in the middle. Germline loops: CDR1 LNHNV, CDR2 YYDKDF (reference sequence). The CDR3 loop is CATSRSGPGSYEQYF. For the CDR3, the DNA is TGTGCCACCAGCAGAAGCGGCCCCGGATCCTACGAGCAGTACTTC.

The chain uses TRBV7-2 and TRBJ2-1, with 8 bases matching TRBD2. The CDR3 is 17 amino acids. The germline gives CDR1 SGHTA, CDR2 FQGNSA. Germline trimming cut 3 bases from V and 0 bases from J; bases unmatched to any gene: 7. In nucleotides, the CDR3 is TGTGCCAGCAGCTTTTCTAGCGGGTCCAGCTCCTACAATGAGCAGTTCTTC. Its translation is CASSFSSGSSSYNEQFF.